This T cell receptor beta chain was identified in a study of OX40 agonist ivuxolimab in advanced cancers. Study-level background: Ivuxolimab was a fully human IgG2 agonistic monoclonal antibody targeting the costimulatory receptor OX40 (CD134). Intravenous ivuxolimab was administered to patients every 2 weeks at six dose levels: 0.01, 0.1, 0.3, 1.5, 3 and 10 mg/kg. Of the roughly 54 patients in dose escalation, about 20 had hepatocellular carcinoma, some 15 had melanoma, 9 had renal cell carcinoma and 9 had head and neck cancer. In the dose-escalation cohort, more than 75% of patients were male, and the mean age was approximately 55 years, with a range of roughly 23 to 85. Prior anti-PD-1, anti-PD-L1 or anti-CTLA-4 therapy was permitted, and 35% to 40% of dose-escalation patients had received checkpoint inhibitors. Partial responses were achieved by three dose-escalation patients, of whom one had hepatocellular carcinoma and two had cutaneous melanoma. Peripheral TCRbeta sequencing aimed to test whether ivuxolimab altered TCR sequence diversity and caused clonal T-cell expansion. The paper describes the monotherapy dose-escalation part (N of about 54 patients) of the phase I trial of ivuxolimab. The full study reports these points: After ivuxolimab, CD8+ T cells had more expanded clones than CD4+ T cells on average. In partial responders in the 0.1-3.0 mg/kg groups, normalized peripheral clonal expansion was found to be among the lowest, especially among CD8+ T cells. Low levels of normalized T-cell clonal expansion were also seen in some nonresponding patients. The antigen specificity of the clonally expanded peripheral T cells was not determined. At doses of 0.1 to 3.0 mg/kg, clonal expansion of both CD4+ and CD8+ blood T cells was observed from baseline to week 6.

As for this clone: Its antigen is still unknown. No quality values exist for individual bases; no much larger clone is one base distant.

The trial excluded patients who had a history of autoimmune disease or who were on systemic immunosuppression. Peripheral blood for TCR sequencing was collected from all dose cohorts at baseline, on cycle 4 day 1, and on cycle 7 day 1. Samples came from an open-label, multicenter, first-in-human phase I dose-escalation trial of ivuxolimab. Adults with locally advanced or metastatic head and neck squamous cell, hepatocellular, melanoma or renal cell carcinoma were enrolled in the trial. Before TCR sequencing, CD4+ T cells and CD8+ T cells were sorted from peripheral blood as separate populations. Genomic DNA was extracted from sorted cells for sequencing of the TCRbeta CDR3 region. TCRbeta CDR3 regions were sequenced using the immunoSEQ Assay. TCRdb took this table from immuneACCESS and kept in-frame rearrangements with V and J called. Such tables lack part of the clones; where checked against another copy, unresolved V genes explain under half of the gap, and the rest is unexplained. The sample records 90,000 to 100,000 clones, about 80% of which are singletons. The ten largest clones take up about 1.5% of the sample.

The CDR3 goes from the cysteine to the phenylalanine over 13 residues. Just CDR3 DNA is preserved here, 39 bases in frame from base 1. For this chain, trimming is 3 bases at the V end and 8 bases at the J end, and the number of junction bases without a gene match is 5. The germline V gene (reference sequence) yields SGHNT for CDR1 and YYREEE for CDR2. This material consisted of CD4+ or CD8+ T cells sorted from blood, taken in a trial of the OX40 agonist ivuxolimab. This sequence originates from an adult with an advanced solid tumor such as melanoma, head and neck, liver or kidney cancer. Rearrangement joined TRBV5-4 to TRBJ1-2; TRBD1 agrees with 9 junctional bases. The CDR3 region: CASSSTGGGGYTF. The DNA is TGTGCCAGCAGCTCTACAGGGGGCGGGGGCTACACCTTC.